This T cell receptor beta chain was documented in a study of shared clonotypes between healthy human individuals. Looking at the study overall: The cohort had a couple of women and a few men, ages 18 to 49.

Some clones are missing from TCRdb's copy, which holds only in-frame ones; the method was immunoSEQ multiplex PCR. The table has 2.3 million or so clones, over 90% seen once; the top ten hold 0.35% to 0.45%. Findings and limits, study-wide: A limitation of the genetic and exposure-history diversity represented arose from few donors.

Note on this clone: Antigen unknown.

V gave up 5 bases and J gave up 7 bases, with 14 bases separating them. CDR3 length: 13 amino acids. Germline CDR1 is MDHEN and CDR2 is SYDVKM. The sequenced sample was naive CD4+ T cells from PBMCs. Stated subset: CD45RA+ positively selected. This receptor was obtained from a man aged 18 to 35 in good health. Some clones in this sample may be carry-over from other donors' samples. The genes are TRBV28 and TRBJ1-2; possibly TRBD1 for D (6 bases). This chain's CDR3 is CASSTGHNVGYTF. The DNA for the CDR3 is TGTGCCAGCAGTACAGGGCACAACGTTGGCTACACCTTC.